What follows is one T cell receptor (beta chain) and its context. Its antigen is currently unknown. The data originate from a study of blood T cells in healthy people across ages. Findings and caveats of the study: Estimates of total diversity, which came from one million sequenced T cells, were considered to be underestimates.

A second PCR of about 7 to 12 cycles used a sample-barcoded 5' primer and a J-beta primer mix. Every cDNA molecule bore a tag from a template-switch adaptor containing 12 random nucleotides. TCRdb ran MiXCR on the 5' RACE reads and lists one entry per CDR3 protein. The profile shows approximately 800,000 distinct CDR3 sequences, about 55% of them singletons. The germline CDR1 and CDR2 sequences are SGDLS and YYNGEE. The CDR3 has 14 residues. Trimming left V 0 bases short and J 3 bases short, with 8 bases between. This clonotype was sampled from a man at least 80 years old in good health. The chain is built from TRBV9 and TRBJ2-3, with D unclear. Material: blood. CDR3 amino acids: CASSVGDRTDTQYF. The CDR3 DNA follows: TGTGCCAGCAGCGTAGGAGATAGAACAGATACGCAGTATTTT.